A selection of T cell receptor beta chains follows, all from one sample in a study of cytomegalovirus exposure and HLA in healthy donors. The data were produced by immunoSEQ multiplex PCR, yet TCRdb's version contains in-frame clones alone and is incomplete. The data contain approximately 110,000 clones, 74% of them seen just once; the ten biggest clones take up about 4%. Material for sequencing was PBMCs. The receptors derive from a woman aged 45-60 years in good health and CMV-seropositive. Both conserved end residues are part of each CDR3. D genes are given only for firm matches. Clone size is shown for a subset of rows, as once, few, many or a class of expanded clone.

v_gene	len	d_gene	j_gene	abundance	CDR3nt	CDR3aa
TRBV11-2	14	.	TRBJ2-2	.	TGTGCCAGCGGAGGGAACGCGAACACCGGGGAGCTGTTTTTT	CASGGNANTGELFF
TRBV7-3	14	.	TRBJ1-6	few	TGTGCCAGCAGCTTACGACAGGATAATTCACCCCTCCACTTT	CASSLRQDNSPLHF
TRBV6-5	13	.	TRBJ2-7	.	TGTGCCAGCAGTTATAGTCCGACATACGAGCAGTACTTC	CASSYSPTYEQYF
TRBV27	13	.	TRBJ1-5	.	TGTGCCAGCAGTTTCCAGGGCAATCAGCCCCAGCATTTT	CASSFQGNQPQHF
TRBV9	15	TRBD2	TRBJ2-1	.	TGTGCCAGCAGCGTAGGCGGGGGAGGGTACAATGAGCAGTTCTTC	CASSVGGGGYNEQFF
TRBV5-1	14	.	TRBJ2-1	.	TGCGCCAGCAGTGATAACTCCCGATACAATGAGCAGTTCTTC	CASSDNSRYNEQFF
TRBV14	13	.	TRBJ1-6	.	TGTGCCAGCAGCCCGGGTGGGAATTCACCCCTCCACTTT	CASSPGGNSPLHF
TRBV7-9	12	TRBD1	TRBJ1-2	.	TGTGCCAGCAGCTTGCCAGGGGGTGGCTACACCTTC	CASSLPGGGYTF
TRBV11-2	15	.	TRBJ1-2	.	TGTGCCAGCAGCTTTTCCACGGGGTGGGACTATGGCTACACCTTC	CASSFSTGWDYGYTF
TRBV19	15	.	TRBJ1-5	.	TGTGCCAGTAGTAGGGATCAGGGTAGAGATCAGCCCCAGCATTTT	CASSRDQGRDQPQHF
TRBV18	14	TRBD1	TRBJ1-1	once	TGTGCCAGCTCACCACATCCGGGACAGGTGGAAGCTTTCTTT	CASSPHPGQVEAFF
TRBV2	15	.	TRBJ2-7	many	TGTGCCAGCAGTGTGGGGAGAACGAGCTCCTACGAGCAGTACTTC	CASSVGRTSSYEQYF
TRBV18	15	.	TRBJ2-7	.	TGTGCCAGCTCACTCGAACAGGGACCGACCCTAAGGCAGTACTTC	CASSLEQGPTLRQYF
TRBV7-2	15	TRBD2	TRBJ2-1	.	TGTGCCAGCAGCTTAAGGGCTAGCGGGAACAATGAGCAGTTCTTC	CASSLRASGNNEQFF
TRBV6-1	13	.	TRBJ1-4	.	TGTGCCAGCAGGTCCACTCCTAATGAAAAACTGTTTTTT	CASRSTPNEKLFF
TRBV10-3	14	.	TRBJ2-7	.	TGTGCCATCAGTGGTCCGACGGGGAACTACGAGCAGTACTTC	CAISGPTGNYEQYF
TRBV28	15	TRBD2	TRBJ2-1	.	TGTGCCAGCAGTACAAGCGGGGGTGCTATCAGTGAGCAGTTCTTC	CASSTSGGAISEQFF
TRBV7-9	15	.	TRBJ1-3	.	TGTGCCAGCTGGGTAACAGGGTCGTTTGGAAACACCATATATTTT	CASWVTGSFGNTIYF
TRBV2	15	.	TRBJ1-2	few	TGTGCCAGCAGTGAATTCCTTGCAGGGGCCTATGGCTACACCTTC	CASSEFLAGAYGYTF
TRBV5-5	15	TRBD1	TRBJ2-7	.	TGTGCCAGCAGCTTTCGGCGGGACAGGGGCAACGAGCAGTACTTC	CASSFRRDRGNEQYF
TRBV10-1	14	TRBD1	TRBJ2-7	.	TGCGCCAGCAGTGAAGGGACAGGGTTTCGGGAGCAGTACTTC	CASSEGTGFREQYF
TRBV28	14	TRBD1	TRBJ1-5	.	TGTGCCAGCAGTAGTACAGGGGAAGGTTTGGATATGCATTTT	CASSSTGEGLDMHF
TRBV7-9	12	.	TRBJ1-2	.	TGTGCCAGCAGCTTAGAATCGGGTGGCTACACCTTC	CASSLESGGYTF
TRBV5-4	16	TRBD1	TRBJ2-2	.	TGTGCCAGCAGCCGTCAGGACAGGGGGCGGACCGGGGAGCTGTTTTTT	CASSRQDRGRTGELFF
TRBV7-6	15	TRBD2	TRBJ2-5	once	TGTGCCAGCAGTATGACTAGCGGGGGCTTAGAGACCCAGTACTTC	CASSMTSGGLETQYF
TRBV7-3	16	.	TRBJ1-1	.	TGTGCCAGCAGCTTCTGGCTCAGGGGTGGGAACACTGAAGCTTTCTTT	CASSFWLRGGNTEAFF
TRBV6-4	17	TRBD1	TRBJ2-5	.	TGTGCCAGCAGTGACTCCGTGGACAGGGGGACCCGAGAGACCCAGTACTTC	CASSDSVDRGTRETQYF
TRBV23-1	14	.	TRBJ1-2	once	TGCGCCAGCAGTCGGTCCAACCGGGACAATGGCTACACCTTC	CASSRSNRDNGYTF
TRBV2	15	.	TRBJ1-1	.	TGTGCCAGCGAGTCCCCCTTTCGGGGAAACACTGAAGCTTTCTTT	CASESPFRGNTEAFF
TRBV11-2	17	TRBD2	TRBJ2-3	.	TGTGCCAGCAGCTTAAGGGGTAGCGGGGGGCACACAGATACGCAGTATTTT	CASSLRGSGGHTDTQYF
TRBV4-1	18	TRBD1	TRBJ1-5	.	TGCGCCAGCAGCCAAGAATGGGTGGGACAGGGAGGGAATCAGCCCCAGCATTTT	CASSQEWVGQGGNQPQHF
TRBV5-1	14	.	TRBJ1-4	.	TGCGCCAGCAGCACCACAGGATCTCGTGAAAAACTGTTTTTT	CASSTTGSREKLFF
TRBV13	15	TRBD1	TRBJ2-7	.	TGTGCCAGCAGCTTAGGGGCGGACAGGGGACACGAGCAGTACTTC	CASSLGADRGHEQYF
TRBV14	17	TRBD2	TRBJ2-7	.	TGTGCCAGCAGCCGCGGCCTACTAGCGGGGGTGAACTACGAGCAGTACTTC	CASSRGLLAGVNYEQYF
TRBV5-4	15	TRBD1	TRBJ2-3	.	TGTGCCAGCAGCTTGGTGGGACAGGGGTCAGATACGCAGTATTTT	CASSLVGQGSDTQYF
TRBV19	11	.	TRBJ1-2	.	TGTGCCAGTTTCCAGGGGAGAGGCTACACCTTC	CASFQGRGYTF
TRBV6-5	12	.	TRBJ2-7	.	TGTGCCAGCCCAAGCGAGGGCAGCGAGCAGTACTTC	CASPSEGSEQYF
TRBV7-2	13	.	TRBJ1-2	.	TGTGCCAGCAGCTTAGGGCCAGGGGCTGGCTACACCTTC	CASSLGPGAGYTF
TRBV7-9	19	.	TRBJ1-3	.	TGTGCCAGCAGCTTGGTCCTTAGGGCCCCCTCGGGATCTGGAAACACCATATATTTT	CASSLVLRAPSGSGNTIYF
TRBV11-2	15	.	TRBJ2-1	few	TGTGCCAGCAGCTCAATATCGAGCTCCTACAATGAGCAGTTCTTC	CASSSISSSYNEQFF
TRBV5-4	15	TRBD1	TRBJ1-2	.	TGTGCCAGCAGCTTGCCAAAACAGGGGGGCTATGGCTACACCTTC	CASSLPKQGGYGYTF
TRBV7-9	17	TRBD1	TRBJ1-5	.	TGTGCCAGCAGCTTAGCCGACAGGGCCTATAGCAATCAGCCCCAGCATTTT	CASSLADRAYSNQPQHF
TRBV4-1	13	.	TRBJ1-1	.	TGCGCCAGCAGCCTGACAGGGAACACTGAAGCTTTCTTT	CASSLTGNTEAFF
TRBV15	16	.	TRBJ1-4	.	TGTGCCACCAGCATAGGGAGGGGGGCAACTAATGAAAAACTGTTTTTT	CATSIGRGATNEKLFF
TRBV19	14	.	TRBJ1-2	.	TGTGCCAGTACCCGGGACACCTCTAACTATGGCTACACCTTC	CASTRDTSNYGYTF
TRBV30	14	TRBD1	TRBJ2-7	.	TGTGCCTGGAGGGCCGGGACAGGAAGTTACGAGCAGTACTTC	CAWRAGTGSYEQYF